The rows below give T cell receptor beta chains drawn from one sample of a study of CD8+CD57+ T cells in acquired aplastic anemia. TCRdb analysed the reads with MiXCR anew, one entry per CDR3 protein. Among about 180,000 distinct CDR3 sequences listed, about 50% were seen once. The source material was sorted CD4+, CD8+, or CD8+CD57+ T cells (not recorded which) from PBMCs. These receptor sequences come from a human donor with aplastic anemia. Each CDR3 is given with its conserved first and last residue. The D gene is left open where the match is weak. Size tells how often a clone was seen (once, few, many) or the class of an expanded clone, and some rows leave it out.

J gene	V gene	D gene	clone size	CDR3 DNA	CDR3 protein
TRBJ2-3	TRBV10-1	.	.	TGCGCCAGCCGAGGTCAGGAGGGCCAGGGTACGCAGTATTTC	CASRGQEGQGTQYF
TRBJ2-5	TRBV29-1	.	.	TGCAGCGTTGATAGTGGACAGCAAGGCCCCCAGTACTTC	CSVDSGQQGPQYF
TRBJ2-3	TRBV5-1	.	many	TGCGCCAGCAGACCGGACGGAGATACGCAGTATTTT	CASRPDGDTQYF
TRBJ1-2	TRBV29-1	.	.	TGCAGCGTTGAAACGGACCGCGAGAAAGGGGGCTACACCTTC	CSVETDREKGGYTF
TRBJ2-2	TRBV10-3	TRBD1	many	TGTGCCATCAGCTGGGACAGGGGGAACACCGGGGAGCTGTTTTTT	CAISWDRGNTGELFF
TRBJ2-7	TRBV4-1	TRBD1	many	TGCGCCAGCAGCCAAGGCAGGGGGATACCGTACGAGCAGTACTTC	CASSQGRGIPYEQYF
TRBJ2-1	TRBV19	TRBD2	.	TGTGCCAGTAGTATAGGTAGCGGGACCTACAATGAGCAGTTCTTC	CASSIGSGTYNEQFF
TRBJ2-1	TRBV9	.	many	TGTGCCAGCAGCCCCGTTGGGGGAATAGGAAACAATGAGCAGTTCTTC	CASSPVGGIGNNEQFF
TRBJ2-5	TRBV9	.	.	TGTGCCAGCAGCGTAGGAACAGCAGCAAGAGAGACCCAGTACTTC	CASSVGTAARETQYF
TRBJ2-2	TRBV3-1	.	many	TGTGCCAGCAGCCAAGGGAACACCGGGGAGCTGTTTTTT	CASSQGNTGELFF
TRBJ1-2	TRBV10-3	.	.	TGTGCCATCAGTGAGGATCCTTATGGCTACACCTTC	CAISEDPYGYTF
TRBJ1-6	TRBV20-1	TRBD1	.	TGCAGTGCTAGACAGGGGGCAAACGATTCACCCCTCCACTTT	CSARQGANDSPLHF
TRBJ2-3	TRBV6-5	.	.	TGTGCCAGCAGTTACTCGAGACTCAGCACAGATACGCAGTATTTT	CASSYSRLSTDTQYF
TRBJ2-6	TRBV28	TRBD1	few	TGTGCCAGCAGTCCCACAGGGGGCAAAGGCTCTGGGGCCAACGTCCTGACTTTC	CASSPTGGKGSGANVLTF
TRBJ1-4	TRBV24-1	TRBD1	.	TGTGCCACCAGTGATTCGACAGGGAATGAAAAACTGTTTTTT	CATSDSTGNEKLFF
TRBJ2-5	TRBV10-3	.	once	TGTGCCATCAGTGAAGGGGGGGCGGTCGAAGAGACCCAGTACTTC	CAISEGGAVEETQYF
TRBJ1-6	TRBV28	TRBD1	.	TGTGCCAGCAGTTTGTCTACAGGGGAGGGTTCACCCCTCCACTTT	CASSLSTGEGSPLHF
TRBJ2-1	TRBV20-1	TRBD2	.	TGCAGTGCTATGCGGGGGGCGGACAATGAGCAGTTCTTC	CSAMRGADNEQFF
TRBJ2-2	TRBV15	.	many	TGTGCCACCAACCATCCCCAGGGTGGGAGAGGGGAGCTGTTTTTT	CATNHPQGGRGELFF
TRBJ1-2	TRBV20-1	.	.	TGCAGCGTATTGACAACGGGAGACTATGGCTACACCTTC	CSVLTTGDYGYTF
TRBJ1-2	TRBV14	.	few	TGTGCCAGCAGGCCGGGGCCCACGGCAAGGGATGGCTACACCTTC	CASRPGPTARDGYTF
TRBJ1-5	TRBV12-3/TRBV12-4	.	.	TGTGCCAGCACCGCACTTGGGGGCGGGAACAATCAGCCCCAGCATTTT	CASTALGGGNNQPQHF
TRBJ2-7	TRBV28	.	many	TGTGCCACTCACCCAGGGTTCTTGCCCCCCGAGCAGTACTTC	CATHPGFLPPEQYF
TRBJ1-1	TRBV29-1	.	.	TGCAGCGTTGAATCCAGTGGGAACACTGAAGCCTTCTTT	CSVESSGNTEAFF
TRBJ2-3	TRBV19	TRBD2	once	TGTGCCAGTAGTATAAAACGGGGGGCAGATACGCAGTATTTT	CASSIKRGADTQYF
TRBJ2-5	TRBV20-1	TRBD2	.	TGCAGTGCTGCGACTAGCGGGGGAGAGACCCAGTACTTC	CSAATSGGETQYF
TRBJ2-4	TRBV3-1	TRBD2	few	TGTGCCAGCAGCCAAGAACCTAGCGGGGGTTTAAGGTACTTC	CASSQEPSGGLRYF
TRBJ1-5	TRBV5-5	.	many	TGTGCCAGCAGCTTGATACAGGCGGATCAGCCCCAGCATTTT	CASSLIQADQPQHF
TRBJ2-4	TRBV2	.	many	TGTGCCAGCAGTGAACAGCTCCCGGCCAAAAACATTCAGTACTTC	CASSEQLPAKNIQYF
TRBJ1-5	TRBV5-5	TRBD1	few	TGTGCCAGCAGCTTGCGGACAGGGGGGGATCAGCCCCAGCATTTT	CASSLRTGGDQPQHF
TRBJ2-3	TRBV7-2	.	once	TGTGCCAGCAGCTTTGGCGGATATACAGATACGCAGTATTTT	CASSFGGYTDTQYF
TRBJ1-5	TRBV6-5	.	many	TGTGCCAGCAGTTACGGACAGCACAATCAGCCCCAGCATTTT	CASSYGQHNQPQHF
TRBJ2-7	TRBV29-1	TRBD1	.	TGCAGCGTTACTTCGGACAGGGGAGGCCCCTACGAGCAGTACTTC	CSVTSDRGGPYEQYF
TRBJ2-3	TRBV29-1	TRBD1	once	TGCAGCGTTGGGTCCGGACAGGGGGCTAGCACAGATACGCAGTATTTT	CSVGSGQGASTDTQYF
TRBJ1-2	TRBV9	TRBD1	many	TGTGCCAGCAGCGTAGCTTCTAGGGGGCGCGGATATGGCTACACCTTC	CASSVASRGRGYGYTF
TRBJ2-6	TRBV15	.	.	TGTGCCACCAGCAGAACCCACGGACAGTTCTCTGGGGCCAACGTCCTGACTTTC	CATSRTHGQFSGANVLTF
TRBJ2-1	TRBV7-6	.	.	TGTGCCAGCAGCTTAGTTTCCATCCACAATGAGCAGTTCTTC	CASSLVSIHNEQFF
TRBJ1-1	TRBV11-1	TRBD1	.	TGTGCCAGCAGCTCCCTAGGGCAGGGGGCAGTGTCGGACACTGAAGCTTTCTTT	CASSSLGQGAVSDTEAFF
TRBJ2-2	TRBV10-3	TRBD1	.	TGTGCCATCAGGGGACAGGGAAGAGCTACCGGGGAGCTGTTTTTT	CAIRGQGRATGELFF
TRBJ1-2	TRBV3-1	.	.	TGTGCCAGCAGCCAAGAAAATCTTAAGTATGGCTACACCTTC	CASSQENLKYGYTF
TRBJ2-7	TRBV4-3	TRBD1	.	TGCGCCAGCAGCCAGGGGGACAGTGAGGACGAGCAGTACTTC	CASSQGDSEDEQYF
TRBJ2-7	TRBV7-8	.	few	TGTGCCAGCAGCACCACCTACGAGCAGTACTTC	CASSTTYEQYF
TRBJ2-2	TRBV7-3	.	many	TGTGCCAGCAGCTTGCAGGGTGCGAACACCGGGGAGCTGTTTTTT	CASSLQGANTGELFF
TRBJ2-3	TRBV7-9	TRBD2	many	TGTGCCAGCAGCTCGGGACTAGCGGGGGGAAATACGCAGTATTTT	CASSSGLAGGNTQYF
TRBJ1-1	TRBV29-1	TRBD1	.	TGCAGCGTTGAAGATCACAGGGGCACTGAAGCTTTCTTT	CSVEDHRGTEAFF
TRBJ1-1	TRBV5-4	.	many	TGTGCCAGCAGCTTGGGGACAGTGAACACTGAAGCTTTCTTT	CASSLGTVNTEAFF
TRBJ2-1	TRBV24-1	TRBD2	.	TGTGCCACCAGTGATCACGGGACTAGCACATACAATGAGCAGTTCTTC	CATSDHGTSTYNEQFF
TRBJ1-2	TRBV7-2	.	.	TGTGCCAGCAGCCCCGGGAGTTCAGCTAACTATGGCTACACCTTC	CASSPGSSANYGYTF
TRBJ2-5	TRBV19	.	few	TGTGCCAGTAGTATCGGTATCATAGAGACCCAGTACTTC	CASSIGIIETQYF